This T cell receptor (beta chain) was documented in a study of blood T cell repertoires in COVID-19 (dated by TCRdb to 2020 to 2021). Concerning the study at large: The collaborator samples originated in the United States, Italy and Spain and spanned the acute and convalescent phases of COVID-19. The prospective study material was composed of cDNA or gDNA derived from T cells, B-cell-depleted T cells, or PBMCs. Deeply sampled blood TCRbeta repertoires from subjects exposed to, actively infected with, or recovered from COVID-19 were included in the dataset. The repertoires were released in a freely available public database intended as a resource for research on the immune response to SARS-CoV-2. The samples were drawn from two sources: the first 160 participants of the ongoing ImmuneRACE study, and 950 to 1,500 subjects contributed by 6 global collaborators. The sample metadata nearly always contained a de-identified subject ID, COVID-19 status, age in years and sex. HLA class I and class II types, where available, came from metadata supplied by the sample provider rather than from assay-based typing. The paper's findings and limits, for the study overall: How much clinical and demographic metadata was included differed by source and by participant, and the metadata was provided uncurated.

The immunoSEQ Assay, a bias-controlled multiplex PCR, was used to amplify TCRbeta CDR3 regions from genomic DNA. Per the source publication's procedure: The number of nucleated cells in each sample was estimated from the amplification of reference gene primers within the assay. Sequence reads were collapsed and filtered to measure the absolute abundance of every unique TCRbeta CDR3 rearrangement. For each sample, productive Simpson clonality was calculated by taking the square root of Simpson's diversity index across productive rearrangements. Here the immuneACCESS table is served through TCRdb, limited to in-frame sequences with V and J called. Missing clones are a known gap in these copies; in checked studies unresolved V genes cover under half, and the rest lacks a known reason. That table furnishes V, J and clone size, whereas the DNA furnished D and trimming. Across this sample there are 300,000 to 350,000 clones, with about 87% seen only once. The leading ten clones occupy around 10% of the sample.

About this clone itself: What this receptor recognizes is not known. It has no much larger one-base neighbor in the sample; base qualities were not kept.

The V end gives up 5 bases and the J end 4 bases, leaving 15 bases in the junction not matched to a gene. The CDR1 and CDR2 encoded by the germline V gene are KGHSH and LQKENI. The CDR3 has 18 amino acids, counting the end cysteine and phenylalanine. The sequence is cut down to CDR3 DNA, 54 bases in frame from base 1. One collaborating source in Seattle enrolled patients during active infection and followed them longitudinally through the course of disease. Each collaborating institution followed its own protocols to collect whole blood in K2EDTA tubes. For TCRbeta analysis, collaborators shipped samples in one of three forms: frozen whole blood, isolated PBMCs, or DNA extracted from either of those sample types.

The rearranged chain carries TRBV18 and TRBJ2-3, and TRBD1 matches 10 of the central bases. This TCR was recovered from a man under 40 with COVID-19, enrolled during active disease. What was sequenced was peripheral blood. The CDR3 in this case is CASSTLDPGQGRADTQYF. Read as DNA, the sequence is TGTGCCAGCTCAACCTTAGACCCGGGACAGGGGAGGGCAGATACGCAGTATTTT.